The subject of this entry is one T cell receptor beta chain. Its cognate antigen is unknown. A junction boundary mismatches the germline segment, possibly from a read error. The data derive from a study of tumor-infiltrating lymphocytes in primary liver carcinoma. The investigators made TCR beta cDNA from roughly 0.45 ug total RNA, using a constant-region primer. What produced the TCR beta libraries was three nested multiplex PCR rounds using slightly modified ARM-PCR. The study ran its first two PCR rounds for approximately 10 cycles each, using TRBV1-TRBV30 forward primers and a C-beta reverse primer. TCRdb independently ran MiXCR on the multiplex PCR reads; one entry per CDR3 protein. The data show about 48,000 distinct CDR3 sequences, with over 65% seen just once and 25% to 30% held by the top ten. This CDR3 region has 16 residues. Germline loops: CDR1 SGHNT, CDR2 YYREEE (reference sequence). Both RNA and DNA were isolated together from around 20-30 mg of bulk tissue that had not been sorted. Patients in the cohort were treatment-naive and living with chronic HBV infection.

Whole-study results and caveats: Blood had a significantly lower top-250-clone fraction than tumors did (p = 0.039).

The TCR was taken from a middle-aged man with primary liver carcinoma and hepatitis B virus infection. V gene TRBV5-4 combines with J gene TRBJ1-1; 7 nucleotides match TRBD1. Sequenced input: liver tumor tissue from sampling region 3. The subset is: tumor region T3, left-lateral pole. The CDR3 sequence: CASSFGAGTVNTAAFF. The CDR3 DNA sequence: TGTGCCAGCAGCTTTGGGGCCGGGACAGTGAACACTGCAGCTTTCTTT.